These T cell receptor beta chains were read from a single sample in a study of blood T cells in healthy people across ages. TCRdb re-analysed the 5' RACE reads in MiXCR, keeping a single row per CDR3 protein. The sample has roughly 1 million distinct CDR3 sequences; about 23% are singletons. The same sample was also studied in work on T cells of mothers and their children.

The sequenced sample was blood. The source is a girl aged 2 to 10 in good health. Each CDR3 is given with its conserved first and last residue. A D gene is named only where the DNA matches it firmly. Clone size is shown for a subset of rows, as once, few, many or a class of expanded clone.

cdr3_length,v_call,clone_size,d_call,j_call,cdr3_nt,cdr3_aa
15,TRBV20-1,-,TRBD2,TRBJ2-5,TGCAGTGCTAGGGCAAGCGGGGGGGGATGGGAGACCCAGTACTTC,CSARASGGGWETQYF
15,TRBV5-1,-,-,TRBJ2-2,TGCGCCAGCAGCTTGGACGGTAGGAACACCGGGGAGCTGTTTTTT,CASSLDGRNTGELFF
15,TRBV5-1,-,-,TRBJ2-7,TGCGCCAGCAGCCCGGACGGGAATCCGTTCTACGAGCAGTACTTC,CASSPDGNPFYEQYF
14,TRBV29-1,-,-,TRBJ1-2,TGCAGCGTTGATCCGACGACAGACAACTATGGCTACACCTTC,CSVDPTTDNYGYTF
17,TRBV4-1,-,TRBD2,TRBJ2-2,TGCGCCAGCAGCCAGTCTAGCGGGAGGGCCTACACCGGGGAGCTGTTTTTT,CASSQSSGRAYTGELFF
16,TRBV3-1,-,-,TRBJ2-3,TGTGCCAGCAGCCAATCCGGTGCGGTCTCATACGATACGCAGTATTTT,CASSQSGAVSYDTQYF
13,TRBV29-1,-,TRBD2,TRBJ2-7,TGCAGCGTTGATGGCCCGGGGGGGCAAGAGCAGTACTTC,CSVDGPGGQEQYF
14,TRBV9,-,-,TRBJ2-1,TGTGCCAGCAGCCCAGGGGCTAGCGGCAATGAGCAGTTCTTC,CASSPGASGNEQFF
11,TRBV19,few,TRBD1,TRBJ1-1,TGTGCCTGCAGGGGGTACACTGAAGCTTTCTTT,CACRGYTEAFF
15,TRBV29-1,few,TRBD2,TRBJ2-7,TGCAGCGTTGCTTTTCTTCGGGGGGGATCCTACGAGCAGTACTTC,CSVAFLRGGSYEQYF
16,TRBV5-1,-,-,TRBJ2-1,TGCGCCAGCAGCACCGAACTTAGCGGTTCCTACAATGAGCAGTTCTTC,CASSTELSGSYNEQFF
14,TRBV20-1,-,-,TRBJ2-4,TGCAGTGTCAAGCAAGGGGCCGGGACACACATTCAGTACTTC,CSVKQGAGTHIQYF
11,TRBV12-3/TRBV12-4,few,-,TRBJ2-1,TGTGCCAGCGGGCGGCTACATGAGCAGTTCTTC,CASGRLHEQFF
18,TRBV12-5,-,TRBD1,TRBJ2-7,TGTGCTAGTGGTTCCGACAGGGGGCCGATACATAATTATACGAGGCAGTACTTC,CASGSDRGPIHNYTRQYF
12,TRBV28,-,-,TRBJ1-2,TGTACCAGCAGACGGGGGGACTATGGCTACACCTTC,CTSRRGDYGYTF
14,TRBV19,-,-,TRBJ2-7,TGTGCCAGTAGTATAGATCTGGAAAACTACGAGCAGTACTTC,CASSIDLENYEQYF
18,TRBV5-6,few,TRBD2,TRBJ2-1,TGTGCCAGCAGCTTGGCAGCGGGAGGGCCGATGTATAGGAATGAGCAGTTCTTC,CASSLAAGGPMYRNEQFF
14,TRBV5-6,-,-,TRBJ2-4,TGTGCCAGCAGCTTGCTCATAGCCAAAAACATTCAGTACTTC,CASSLLIAKNIQYF
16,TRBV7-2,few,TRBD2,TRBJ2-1,TGTGCCAGCAGCCCGGCTCCGGGACTAGCTAGAAATGAGCAGTTCTTC,CASSPAPGLARNEQFF
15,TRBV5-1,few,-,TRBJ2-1,TGCGCCAGCAGCTCGTGGGGTCCATCCTACAATGAGCAGTTCTTC,CASSSWGPSYNEQFF
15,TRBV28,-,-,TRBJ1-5,TGTGCCAGCAGTTTTTTGTTCGCAGGCAATCAGCCCCAGCATTTT,CASSFLFAGNQPQHF
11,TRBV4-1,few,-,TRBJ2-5,TGCGCCAGCAGCCAGAACTACAAGCAGTACTTC,CASSQNYKQYF
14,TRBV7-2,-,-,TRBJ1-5,TGTGCCAGCAGCTTCAGGGAGGGCAATCAGCCCCAGCATTTT,CASSFREGNQPQHF
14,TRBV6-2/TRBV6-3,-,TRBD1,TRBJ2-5,TGTGCCAGCAGCTACTGGGACAGGGGGATAACCCAGTACTTC,CASSYWDRGITQYF
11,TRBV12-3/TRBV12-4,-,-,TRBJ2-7,TGTGCCGGCAGTGACACGGCCGAGCAGTACTTC,CAGSDTAEQYF
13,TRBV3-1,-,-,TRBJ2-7,TGTGCCAGCAGCAAAGGCGCGGGCTACGAGCAGTACTTC,CASSKGAGYEQYF
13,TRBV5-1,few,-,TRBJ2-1,TGCGCCAGCTGGGGGGACCGATCAATGAAGCAGTTCTTC,CASWGDRSMKQFF
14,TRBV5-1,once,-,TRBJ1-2,TGCGCCAGCAGCCTACTGGGACGGAACTATGGCTACACCTTC,CASSLLGRNYGYTF
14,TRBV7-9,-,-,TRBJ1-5,TGTGCCAGCAGCTTGGATCCTAGCAATCAGCCCCAGCATTTT,CASSLDPSNQPQHF
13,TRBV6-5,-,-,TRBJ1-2,TGTGCCAGCAGCCCCCGGGTACTACAAGGCTACACCTTC,CASSPRVLQGYTF
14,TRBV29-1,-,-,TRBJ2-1,TGCAGCGCCGCCCGGGGCAGCTCCTACAATGAGCAGTTCTTC,CSAARGSSYNEQFF
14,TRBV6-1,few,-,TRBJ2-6,TGTGCCAGCAGTGACCCGGGACTCACCAACGTCCTGACTTTC,CASSDPGLTNVLTF
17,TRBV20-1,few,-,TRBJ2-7,TGCAGTGCTAGAGATTCCAGTGGAGGTACCTTCTCCTACGAGCAGTACTTC,CSARDSSGGTFSYEQYF
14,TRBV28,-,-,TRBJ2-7,TGTGCCAGCAGTTTGGGGGCGAGAGGGAACGAGCAGTACTTC,CASSLGARGNEQYF
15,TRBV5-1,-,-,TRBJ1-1,TGCGCCAGCAGCTTGGCGGGGGCCTTGAACACTGAAGCTTTCTTT,CASSLAGALNTEAFF
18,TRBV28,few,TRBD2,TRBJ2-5,TGTGCCAGCAGTTCCCTCTTGAAAAGGACCGGGGAGGGGGAGACCCAGTACTTC,CASSSLLKRTGEGETQYF
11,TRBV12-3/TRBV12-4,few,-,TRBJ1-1,TGTGCCAGCAATAAGAACACTGAAGCTTTCTTT,CASNKNTEAFF
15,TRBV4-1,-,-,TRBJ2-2,TGCGCCAGCAGCCAAAGATTAGCTCTCGCCGGGGAGCTGTTTTTT,CASSQRLALAGELFF
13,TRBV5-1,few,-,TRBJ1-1,TGCGCCAGCAGATCTGACGTGAACACTGAAGCTTTCTTT,CASRSDVNTEAFF
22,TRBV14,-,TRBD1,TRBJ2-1,TGTGCCAGCAGCCAAGCTGCCTCAATTGAAGCGGACAGGGGACTCCCCTACAATGAGCAGTTCTTC,CASSQAASIEADRGLPYNEQFF
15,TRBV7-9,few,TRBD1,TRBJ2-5,TGTACCAGCAGCTTTGGGGACAGGGATAAAGAGACCCAGTACTTC,CTSSFGDRDKETQYF
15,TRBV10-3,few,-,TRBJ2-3,TGTGCCATCAGTGAGTCTGGGGGGGGGCAATACGCGCAGTATTTT,CAISESGGGQYAQYF
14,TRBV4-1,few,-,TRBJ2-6,TGCGCCAGCAGCCAACAGCTTTGGGCCAACGTCCTGACTTTC,CASSQQLWANVLTF
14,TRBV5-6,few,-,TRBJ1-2,TGTGCCAGCAGCTTGTGGGCAGGGGACTATGGCTACACCTTC,CASSLWAGDYGYTF
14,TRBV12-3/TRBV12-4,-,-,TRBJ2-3,TGTGCCAGCGTTGCGGGGATCCTCACAGATACGCAGTATTTT,CASVAGILTDTQYF
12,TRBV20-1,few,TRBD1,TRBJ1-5,TGCAGTACGGGACAGGGTGGACAGCCCCAGCATTTT,CSTGQGGQPQHF
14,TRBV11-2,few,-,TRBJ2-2,TGTGCCAGCAGCTTTGACACGAACACCGGGGAGCTGTTTTTT,CASSFDTNTGELFF
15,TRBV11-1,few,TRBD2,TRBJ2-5,TGTGCCAGCAGCTTCACAGCGGGAGAAGGAGAGACCCAGTACTTC,CASSFTAGEGETQYF